The 7 T cell receptor beta chains listed next were all sequenced from one sample in a study of blood T cells in healthy people across ages. Together with a sample-barcoded 5' primer, a J-beta primer mix was included in a second PCR lasting about 7 to 12 cycles. TCRdb reanalysed the 5' RACE reads using MiXCR and keeps one entry per CDR3 protein. The sample gives about 1.4 million distinct CDR3 sequences, around 59% of which show up once; roughly 7% is in the top ten. The sequencing sample was made of blood. The source of these receptors is a man between 18 and 29 years old in good health.

The chain uses TRBV6-5 and TRBJ1-4; D is uncertain. Looked up from germline, CDR1 is MNHEY and CDR2 is SVGAGI. This CDR3 has 15 amino acids. The germline V and J ends were trimmed by 5 bases and 1 base, with 11 bases remaining between them. The CDR3 DNA follows: TGTGCCAGCAGTGGGCGAAGTTTAACTAATGAAAAACTGTTTTTT. Amino acid sequence: CASSGRSLTNEKLFF.

The rearrangement links TRBV20-1 to TRBJ2-3; 9 positions agree with TRBD2. The junction had 9 bases not matched to a gene; V was cut back by 5 bases and J by 9 bases. Germline V CDR1 and CDR2: DFQATT, SNEGSKA (reference sequence). The CDR3 is made up of 13 amino acids. The CDR3 reads CSADIAGEGTQYF. In DNA form, the CDR3 reads TGCAGTGCTGACATAGCGGGGGAGGGGACGCAGTATTTT.

This clonotype occurred a few times. The chain uses TRBV20-1 and TRBJ2-7; perhaps D is TRBD1 or TRBD2 (6 bases each). V lost 6 bases and J 2 bases, leaving 14 bases between the germline ends. Germline loops: CDR1 DFQATT, CDR2 SNEGSKA (reference sequence). The CDR3 runs 13 residues. The CDR3 spells CSAGGGQTYEQYF. Written as DNA, the CDR3 is TGCAGTGCCGGGGGCGGACAGACCTACGAGCAGTACTTC.

This chain uses TRBV6-1 with TRBJ1-5; D gene uncertain. The CDR3 is 11 residues long. V was shortened by 6 bases and J by 5 bases, with 5 bases between the two germline ends. Germline V lookup: CDR1 MNHNS, CDR2 SASEGT. CDR3 nucleotide sequence: TGTGCCAGCAGGACTTATCAGCCCCAGCATTTT. Translation: CASRTYQPQHF.

The J gene is TRBJ2-3, the V gene TRBV20-1; tentatively, D is TRBD1 or TRBD2 (6 bases each). Germline V gives CDR1 DFQATT, CDR2 SNEGSKA (reference sequence). This CDR3 region has 14 residues. With 7 bases removed from V and 3 bases from J, the gap between germline ends came to 17 bases. The CDR3 is CSERGGGLTDTQYF. The CDR3 DNA follows: TGCAGTGAACGCGGAGGGGGGCTAACAGATACGCAGTATTTT.

The chain is built from TRBV20-1 and TRBJ2-7; D is undetermined. From germline, CDR1 is DFQATT and CDR2 SNEGSKA (reference sequence). The V end was cut by 6 bases, the J end by 7 bases, with 19 bases between. The CDR3 is 13 residues long. CDR3 in amino acids: CSASSTLAVEQYF. The CDR3 bases are TGCAGTGCATCCAGTACACTGGCGGTAGAGCAGTACTTC.

This clonotype showed up just once. This chain links TRBV3-1 with TRBJ2-1; 7 positions match TRBD2. This CDR3 region has 14 residues. Germline CDR1 reads LGHDT; CDR2 reads YNNKEL (reference sequence). The V segment lost 6 bases and the J segment 10 bases; nucleotides outside the gene matches: 12. The CDR3 loop reads CASRSGIKGAEQFF. The CDR3 bases are TGTGCCAGCAGAAGCGGGATTAAAGGAGCCGAGCAGTTCTTC.